The subject of this entry is one TCR beta chain. The V gene's germline CDR1 is SGHDN and CDR2 FVKESK. Germline trimming cut 3 bases from V and 7 bases from J; bases unmatched to any gene: 4. The CDR3 covers 14 residues. This sample stems from a study of blood T cell repertoires in COVID-19. Study overall: Specimens from acute and convalescent COVID-19 originated in the United States, Italy and Spain. Sample material is recorded as cDNA or gDNA derived from T cells, B-cell-depleted T cells, or PBMCs.

Per the study methods: Researchers report that nucleated cell counts were estimated from reference gene primer amplification. Method: immunoSEQ multiplex PCR; TCRdb's copy keeps in-frame clones and lacks some. That table gives V, J and clone size, and the DNA gave D and trimming. The repertoire holds about 130,000 clones, with 85% to 90% as singletons. Sequencing was performed on peripheral blood. This chain joins TRBV14 and TRBJ2-1; 9 nucleotides match TRBD2. The sequence derives from a woman older than 75 with COVID-19, enrolled during active disease. CDR3 nucleotides: TGTGCCAGCAGCCAGGTAGCGGGAGAGAATGAGCAGTTCTTC. Translation gives CASSQVAGENEQFF.